Shown below are 5 T cell receptor beta chains from a single sample sequenced in a study of T cell responses to AZD1222 COVID-19 vaccine. Libraries were prepared by immunoSEQ multiplex PCR; TCRdb keeps only in-frame clonotypes and omits some of them. The sample includes 250,000 to 300,000 clones, 90% to 95% of them seen just once. The material was peripheral blood, obtained 28 days after the second AZD1222 dose. These receptors all stem from an adult who received the AZD1222 COVID-19 vaccine.

This chain connects TRBV3-1 (or the pseudogene TRBV3-2) to TRBJ2-1; D may be TRBD1 or TRBD2 (6 bases each). From germline, CDR1 is LGHDT and CDR2 YNNKEL (reference sequence). V lost 0 bases to trimming and J lost 9 bases, with 18 bases between them. The CDR3 loop spans 16 amino acids. Here the CDR3 reads CASSQDEGPGGPEQFF. CDR3 bases: TGTGCCAGCAGCCAAGATGAAGGCCCCGGGGGCCCTGAGCAGTTCTTC.

This clone turned up a few times. The gene calls are TRBV14 and TRBJ1-1, with 10 bases lining up with TRBD1. Germline values: CDR1 SGHDN, CDR2 FVKESK. This CDR3 has 14 residues. J lost 8 bases, V lost 4 bases, and 7 bases had no gene match. The CDR3 DNA sequence: TGTGCCAGCAGCCCGAGACAGGGGGCGGAAGAAGCTTTCTTT. This gives the protein CASSPRQGAEEAFF.

The V call is TRBV7-3, the J call TRBJ1-6, with D maybe TRBD1 (5 bases). Trimming stripped 1 base from V and 0 bases from J, with 10 bases between. The CDR3 has 17 amino acids. The germline V gene encodes CDR1 SGHTA and CDR2 FQGTGA. The CDR3 nucleotides read TGTGCCAGCAGCTTAAAGGGGTCGGGCTCCTATAATTCACCCCTCCACTTT. Protein: CASSLKGSGSYNSPLHF.

This chain uses TRBV27 with TRBJ2-1; TRBD2 aligns across 7 bases. CDR3 length: 14 amino acids. J was trimmed by 8 bases and V by 5 bases; bases with no gene match: 9. The germline V gene has CDR1 MNHEY and CDR2 SMNVEV (reference sequence). CDR3 sequence: CASSILAGSYEQFF. CDR3 DNA: TGTGCCAGCAGTATTTTAGCGGGTTCATATGAGCAGTTCTTC.

V gene TRBV7-3 combines with J gene TRBJ2-3; D is uncertain. The germline V gene encodes CDR1 SGHTA and CDR2 FQGTGA. CDR3 length: 14 residues. Trimming stripped 1 base from V and 3 bases from J, with 8 bases between. The CDR3 sequence: CASSLKASTDTQYF. Here the CDR3 DNA reads TGTGCCAGCAGCTTAAAAGCCAGTACAGATACGCAGTATTTT. The entire variable domain, with the rest obtained from reference TRBV7-3 and TRBJ2-3, is as follows: GAGVSQTPSNKVTEKGKYVELRCDPISGHTALYWYRQSLGQGPEFLIYFQGTGAADDSGLPNDRFFAVRPEGSVSTLKIQRTERGDSAVYLCASSLKASTDTQYFGPGTRLTVL.